The rows below give T cell receptor beta chains drawn from one sample of a study of shared clonotypes between healthy human individuals. Generated by immunoSEQ multiplex PCR, the TCRdb table keeps only in-frame clones and is missing some. The sample carries 100,000 or so clones, roughly 70% recorded once. Sample: memory CD8+ T cells sorted from blood. The receptors stem from a woman aged 25 to 39 in good health. CDR3s include the opening cysteine and the closing phenylalanine or tryptophan. A D gene is named only where the DNA matches it firmly. A row's size may be missing; if present it is once, few, many or a size class.

V gene,clone size,J gene,D gene,CDR3 DNA,CDR3 protein
TRBV21-1,.,TRBJ2-5,.,TGTGCCAGCAGCAAGAGATCCCAAGAGACCCAGTACTTC,CASSKRSQETQYF
TRBV25-1,.,TRBJ1-1,TRBD1,TGTGCCAGCGCAGGACAGGGGGGAACTGAAGCTTTCTTT,CASAGQGGTEAFF
TRBV5-1,.,TRBJ2-2,TRBD1,TGCGCCAGCAGCCCGGGGGACAGGGACTCCGGGGAGCTGTTTTTT,CASSPGDRDSGELFF
TRBV6-5,.,TRBJ2-3,.,TGTGCCAGCAGTTATGCGCAGGTCACAGATACGCAGTATTTT,CASSYAQVTDTQYF
TRBV9,many,TRBJ2-7,TRBD1,TGTGCCAGCAGCGTAGGGACAGGGACCTACGAGCAGTACTTC,CASSVGTGTYEQYF
TRBV29-1,.,TRBJ1-5,TRBD1,TGCAGCGTTCGGGACAGGGGATGGGATCAGCCCCAGCATTTT,CSVRDRGWDQPQHF
TRBV25-1,.,TRBJ2-1,.,TGTGCCAGCAGTGAGGAAGGGCACCCCGTGAATGAGCAGTTCTTC,CASSEEGHPVNEQFF
TRBV27,.,TRBJ2-7,TRBD2,TGTGCCAGCAGTGAATCCGGCCTAGCGGGGTTCTCCTACGAGCAGTACTTC,CASSESGLAGFSYEQYF
TRBV25-1,few,TRBJ2-2,.,TGTGCCAGCAGTGAGAACCGGGATAGGGCCGGGGAGCTGTTTTTT,CASSENRDRAGELFF
TRBV6-4,.,TRBJ2-2,.,TGTGCCAGCAGCCAATCGAACACCGGGGAGCTGTTTTTT,CASSQSNTGELFF